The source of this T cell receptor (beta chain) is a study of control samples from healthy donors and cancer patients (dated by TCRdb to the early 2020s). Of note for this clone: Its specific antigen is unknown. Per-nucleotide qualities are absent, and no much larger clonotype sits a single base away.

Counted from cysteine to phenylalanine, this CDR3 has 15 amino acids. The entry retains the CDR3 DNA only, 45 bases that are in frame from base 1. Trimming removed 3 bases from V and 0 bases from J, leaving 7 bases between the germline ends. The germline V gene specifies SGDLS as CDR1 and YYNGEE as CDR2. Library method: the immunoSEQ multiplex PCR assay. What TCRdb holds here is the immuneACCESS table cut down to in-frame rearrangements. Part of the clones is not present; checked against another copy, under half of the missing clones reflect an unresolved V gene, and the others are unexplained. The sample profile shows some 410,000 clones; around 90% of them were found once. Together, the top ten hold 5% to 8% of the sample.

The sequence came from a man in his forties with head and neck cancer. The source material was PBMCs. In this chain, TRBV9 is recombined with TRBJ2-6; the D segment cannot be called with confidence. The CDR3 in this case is CASSAPTSGANVLTF. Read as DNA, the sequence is TGTGCCAGCAGCGCCCCAACCTCTGGGGCCAACGTCCTGACTTTC.